This T cell receptor (beta chain) was identified in a study of spatial heterogeneity in lung cancer. About the research overall: Alpha-chain sequences were detected in numbers that were consistently lower than beta-chain sequences.

TCRdb fed the 5' RACE reads into MiXCR, producing one record per CDR3 protein. The table includes about 48,000 distinct CDR3 sequences, approximately 5.3% detected once. Trimming shortened V by 7 bases and J by 0 bases, and 16 bases separated the two germline ends. This CDR3 region has 16 residues. Germline-derived CDR1 and CDR2 are MNHEY and SMNVEV (reference sequence). The time point is: sample taken at primary tumor resection. Whole RNA from tumor, nontumor lung or frozen PBMC was sequenced unsorted. This clonotype was picked up many times. The material was PBMCs, obtained at surgery. V gene TRBV27 combines with J gene TRBJ2-1; D is possibly TRBD2 (6 bases). The sequence was collected from a male donor with early-stage non-small cell lung cancer. In nucleotides, the CDR3 is TGTGCCAGCACTTGGTCTCGGGAGAGCTCCTACAATGAGCAGTTCTTC. As protein: CASTWSRESSYNEQFF.